This entry lists 2 T cell receptor beta chains sequenced from one sample in a study of CD8 T cells in ankylosing spondylitis. TCRdb analysed the 5' RACE reads with MiXCR anew, one entry per CDR3 protein. Found here are 250,000 or so distinct CDR3 sequences, under 30% of them singletons; the top ten hold less than 0.75%. Sequencing used blood, either unsorted or a sorted T cell fraction (not recorded which). These receptors were taken from a male donor with ankylosing spondylitis or in good health (not recorded which).

This sequence joins TRBV9 and TRBJ2-7; TRBD2 might be the D (6 bases). The CDR3 length is 17 residues. Germline CDR1 reads SGDLS; CDR2 reads YYNGEE. Trimming took off 3 bases at V and 0 bases at J, with 19 bases between the two ends. DNA for the CDR3: TGTGCCAGCAGCGCCACACCCGGGAGAGGTAGCTCCTACGAGCAGTACTTC. This codes for CASSATPGRGSSYEQYF.

This clonotype came up many times. V gene TRBV20-1 combines with J gene TRBJ2-3, with unresolved D. Germline CDR1 reads DFQATT; CDR2 reads SNEGSKA (reference sequence). The ends were cut back, 3 bases at V and 2 bases at J, with 9 bases in the middle. The CDR3 spans 13 residues. DNA for the CDR3: TGCAGTGCTAGGGACGCCTTCACAGATACGCAGTATTTT. Translated: CSARDAFTDTQYF.